This T cell receptor beta chain was captured by sequencing in a study of graft-versus-host responses after intestinal transplantation. Broader study findings: Allograft clonal ratios (graft-versus-host to host-versus-graft) were high in patients who had graft-donor T cell macrochimerism.

The table came from immunoSEQ multiplex PCR; TCRdb's copy has only in-frame clones and leaves some out. The table has around 110,000 clones, approximately 90% seen once. This clone appeared a single time. The antigen is unknown. CDR3 size: 13 residues. The germline V and J ends were trimmed by 7 bases and 1 base, with 10 bases remaining between them. CDR1 is SGHTA and CDR2 is FQGNSA in the germline V gene. This TCR was sampled from a human donor who received an intestinal transplant. Specimen: unstimulated CD4+ T cells sorted from spleen or lymph node cells, collected before intestinal transplant. This rearrangement joins TRBV7-2 to TRBJ1-1, with D uncertain. CDR3 protein: CASTPLRNTEAFF. The CDR3 region has the DNA TGTGCCAGCACCCCCCTACGGAACACTGAAGCTTTCTTT.